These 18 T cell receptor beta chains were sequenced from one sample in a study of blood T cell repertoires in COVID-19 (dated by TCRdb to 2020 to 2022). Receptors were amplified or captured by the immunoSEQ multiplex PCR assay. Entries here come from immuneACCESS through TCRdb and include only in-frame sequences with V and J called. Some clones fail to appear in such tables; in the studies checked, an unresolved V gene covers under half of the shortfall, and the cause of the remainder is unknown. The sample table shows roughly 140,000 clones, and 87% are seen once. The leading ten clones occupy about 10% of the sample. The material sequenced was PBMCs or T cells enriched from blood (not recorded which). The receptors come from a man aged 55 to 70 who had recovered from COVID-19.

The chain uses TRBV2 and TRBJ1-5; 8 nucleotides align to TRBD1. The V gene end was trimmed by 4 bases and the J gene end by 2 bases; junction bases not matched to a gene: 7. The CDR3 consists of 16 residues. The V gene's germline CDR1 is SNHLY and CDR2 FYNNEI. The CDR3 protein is CASSADRGAGNQPQHF. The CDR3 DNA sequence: TGTGCCAGCAGTGCTGACAGGGGAGCGGGCAATCAGCCCCAGCATTTT. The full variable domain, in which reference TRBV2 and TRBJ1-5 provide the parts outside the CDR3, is EPEVTQTPSHQVTQMGQEVILRCVPISNHLYFYWYRQILGQKVEFLVSFYNNEISEKSEIFDDQFSVERPDGSNFTLKIRSTKLEDSAMYFCASSADRGAGNQPQHFGDGTRLSIL.

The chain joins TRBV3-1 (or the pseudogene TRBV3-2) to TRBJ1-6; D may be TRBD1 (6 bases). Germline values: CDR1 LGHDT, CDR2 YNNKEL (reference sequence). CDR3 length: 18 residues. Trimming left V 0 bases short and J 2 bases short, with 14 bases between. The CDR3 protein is CASSQDLRGTPYNSPLHF. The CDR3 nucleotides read TGTGCCAGCAGCCAAGATCTGAGGGGGACACCCTATAATTCACCCCTCCACTTT.

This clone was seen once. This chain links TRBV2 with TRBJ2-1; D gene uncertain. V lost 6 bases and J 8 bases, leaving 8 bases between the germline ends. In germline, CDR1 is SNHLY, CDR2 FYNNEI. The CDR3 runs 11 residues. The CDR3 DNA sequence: TGTGCCAGCAGGGTAGGAGATGAGCAGTTCTTC. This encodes CASRVGDEQFF.

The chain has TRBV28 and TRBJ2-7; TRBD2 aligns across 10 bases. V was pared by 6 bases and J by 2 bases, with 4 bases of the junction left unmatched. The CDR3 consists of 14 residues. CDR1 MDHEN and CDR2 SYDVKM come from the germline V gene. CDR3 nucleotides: TGTGCCAGCAGGAGCGGGAGGGCCCCCTACGAGCAGTACTTC. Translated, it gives CASRSGRAPYEQYF. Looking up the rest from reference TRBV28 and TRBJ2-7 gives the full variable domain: DVKVTQSSRYLVKRTGEKVFLECVQDMDHENMFWYRQDPGLGLRLIYFSYDVKMKEKGDIPEGYSVSREKKERFSLILESASTNQTSMYLCASRSGRAPYEQYFGPGTRLTVT.

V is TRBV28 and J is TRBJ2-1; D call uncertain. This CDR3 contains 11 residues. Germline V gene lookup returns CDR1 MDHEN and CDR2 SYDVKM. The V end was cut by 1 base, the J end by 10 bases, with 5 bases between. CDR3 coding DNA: TGTGCCAGCAGTTTATCCCCAGAGCAGTTCTTC. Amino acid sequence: CASSLSPEQFF.

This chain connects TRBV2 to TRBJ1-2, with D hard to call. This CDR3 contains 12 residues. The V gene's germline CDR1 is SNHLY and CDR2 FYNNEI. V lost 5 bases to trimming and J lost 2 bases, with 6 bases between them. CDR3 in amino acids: CASSYLNYGYTF. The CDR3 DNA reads TGTGCCAGCAGTTATTTAAACTATGGCTACACCTTC.

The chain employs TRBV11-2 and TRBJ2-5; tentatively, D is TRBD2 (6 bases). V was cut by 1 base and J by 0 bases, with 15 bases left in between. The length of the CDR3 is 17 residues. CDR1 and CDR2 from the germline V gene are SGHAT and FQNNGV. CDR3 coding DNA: TGTGCCAGCAGCTTAGGGATGGGGGGAAAAAACCAAGAGACCCAGTACTTC. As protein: CASSLGMGGKNQETQYF.

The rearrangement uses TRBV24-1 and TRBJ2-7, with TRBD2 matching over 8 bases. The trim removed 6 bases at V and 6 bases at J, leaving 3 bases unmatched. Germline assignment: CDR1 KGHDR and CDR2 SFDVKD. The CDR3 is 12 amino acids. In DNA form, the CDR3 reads TGTGCCACCAGTCGCAGCGGGAGCGAGCAGTACTTC. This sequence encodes CATSRSGSEQYF.

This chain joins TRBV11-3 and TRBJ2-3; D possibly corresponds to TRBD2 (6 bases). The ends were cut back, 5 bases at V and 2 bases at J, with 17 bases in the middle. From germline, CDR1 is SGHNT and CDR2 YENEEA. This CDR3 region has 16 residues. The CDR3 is CASSPGGDANTDTQYF. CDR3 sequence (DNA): TGTGCCAGCAGCCCCGGCGGGGACGCCAACACAGATACGCAGTATTTT.

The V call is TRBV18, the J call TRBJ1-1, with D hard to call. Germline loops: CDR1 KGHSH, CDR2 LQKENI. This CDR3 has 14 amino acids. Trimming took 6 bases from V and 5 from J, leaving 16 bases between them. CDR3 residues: CASSPASGGTEAFF. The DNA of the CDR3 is TGTGCCAGCTCGCCCGCCTCTGGAGGGACTGAAGCTTTCTTT.

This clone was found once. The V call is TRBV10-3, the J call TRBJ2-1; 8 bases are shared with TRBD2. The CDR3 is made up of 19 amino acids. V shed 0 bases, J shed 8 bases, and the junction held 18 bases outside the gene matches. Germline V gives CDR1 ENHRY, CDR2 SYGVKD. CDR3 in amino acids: CAISESRGGEGRRFDEQFF. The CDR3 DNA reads TGTGCCATCAGTGAGTCCCGGGGGGGTGAAGGACGCCGTTTCGATGAGCAGTTCTTC.

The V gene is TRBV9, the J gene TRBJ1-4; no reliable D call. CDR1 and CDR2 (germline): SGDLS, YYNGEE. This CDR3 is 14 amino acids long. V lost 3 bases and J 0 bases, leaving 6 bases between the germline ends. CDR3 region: CASSGGTTNEKLFF. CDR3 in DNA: TGTGCCAGCAGCGGAGGGACAACTAATGAAAAACTGTTTTTT.

CDR3 nucleotide sequence: TGTGCCACCAGCAGAGGGACAGGGGGCGCCGGCCACGAGCAGTACTTC. Translation gives CATSRGTGGAGHEQYF. This chain joins TRBV15 and TRBJ2-7; 11 bases are a match to TRBD1. CDR3 length equals 16 residues. Germline trimming cut 1 base from V and 5 bases from J; bases unmatched to any gene: 7. Germline CDR1 LNHNV, CDR2 YYDKDF (reference sequence).

This chain's CDR3 is CASSGQALSGNTIYF. The DNA for the CDR3 is TGTGCCAGCAGCGGCCAGGCCCTCTCTGGAAACACCATATATTTT. The V call is TRBV6-5, the J call TRBJ1-3; D is uncertain. Germline CDR1 and CDR2: MNHEY and SVGAGI. The CDR3 length is 15 residues. Deletions cut 6 bases from V and 0 bases from J, with 12 bases between.

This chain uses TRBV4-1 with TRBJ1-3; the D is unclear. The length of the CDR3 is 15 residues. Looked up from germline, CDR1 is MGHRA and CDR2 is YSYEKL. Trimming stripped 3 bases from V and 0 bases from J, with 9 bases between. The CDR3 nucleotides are TGCGCCAGCAGCCAGGAGGCCCCCTCTGGAAACACCATATATTTT. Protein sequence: CASSQEAPSGNTIYF.

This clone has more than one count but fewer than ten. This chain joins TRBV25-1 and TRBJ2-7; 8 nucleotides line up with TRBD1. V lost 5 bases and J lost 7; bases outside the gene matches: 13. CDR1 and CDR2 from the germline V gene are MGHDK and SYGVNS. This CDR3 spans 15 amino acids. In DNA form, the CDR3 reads TGTGCCAGCAGTCCTGCCGGGACAGGTATTTGGGAGCAGTACTTC. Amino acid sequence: CASSPAGTGIWEQYF.

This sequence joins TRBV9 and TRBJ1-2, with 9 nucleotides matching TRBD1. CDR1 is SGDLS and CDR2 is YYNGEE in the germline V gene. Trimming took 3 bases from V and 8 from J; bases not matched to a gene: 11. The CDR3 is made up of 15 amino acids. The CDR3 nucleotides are TGTGCCAGCAGCGGACAGGGGGACTATGTCCTAGGCTACACCTTC. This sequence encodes CASSGQGDYVLGYTF. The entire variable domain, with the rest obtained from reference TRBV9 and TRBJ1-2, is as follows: DSGVTQTPKHLITATGQRVTLRCSPRSGDLSVYWYQQSLDQGLQFLIQYYNGEERAKGNILERFSAQQFPDLHSELNLSSLELGDSALYFCASSGQGDYVLGYTFGSGTRLTVV.

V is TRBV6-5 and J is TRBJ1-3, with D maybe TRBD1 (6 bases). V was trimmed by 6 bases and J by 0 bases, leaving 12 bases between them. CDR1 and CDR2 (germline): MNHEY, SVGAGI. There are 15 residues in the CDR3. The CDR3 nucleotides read TGTGCCAGCAGACGGGACATAACCTCTGGAAACACCATATATTTT. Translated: CASRRDITSGNTIYF.